A single sample gave rise to the 27 T cell receptor beta chains below, sequenced in a study of blood T cell repertoires in COVID-19. Libraries were prepared by immunoSEQ multiplex PCR; TCRdb keeps only in-frame clonotypes and omits some of them. Altogether fewer than 350,000 clones are present, approximately 90% being singletons, with the ten largest covering roughly 4%. Sequences were obtained from peripheral blood. The receptors stem from a woman aged 55-70 years with COVID-19, enrolled during active disease.

The chain carries TRBV5-1 and TRBJ2-1, with D possibly being TRBD2 (5 bases). The CDR3 is made up of 15 amino acids. With 4 bases removed from V and 4 bases from J, the gap between germline ends came to 15 bases. Looked up from germline, CDR1 is SGHRS and CDR2 is YFSETQ. The CDR3 nucleotides are TGCGCCAGCAGCCTGGAGGAGCTGTCGTACAATGAGCAGTTCTTC. This sequence encodes CASSLEELSYNEQFF.

In its sample, this clone was seen a few times. The chain carries TRBV7-3 and TRBJ2-1, with D maybe TRBD2 (5 bases). Trimming removed 4 bases at V and 10 bases at J, with 17 bases between. The V gene's germline CDR1 is SGHTA and CDR2 FQGTGA. The CDR3 sequence is 14 residues long. CDR3 sequence: CASSYGLDSNEQFF. Written as DNA, the CDR3 is TGTGCCAGCAGCTATGGACTGGATTCAAACGAGCAGTTCTTC.

V is TRBV6-5 and J is TRBJ1-2, with D tentatively TRBD1 (6 bases). This CDR3 region has 15 residues. Trimming cost V 2 bases and J 4 bases, with 14 bases left between them. Per germline, CDR1 MNHEY and CDR2 SVGAGI. CDR3: CASSYRLDRFYGYTF. The CDR3 nucleotides read TGTGCCAGCAGTTACCGATTAGACAGGTTCTATGGCTACACCTTC.

This rearrangement joins TRBV6-5 to TRBJ1-1; TRBD1 matches at 10 bases. V trimming: 4 bases; J trimming: 4 bases; junction bases outside the gene matches: 6. Germline V gene data show CDR1 as MNHEY and CDR2 as SVGAGI. The CDR3 is 15 amino acids. The CDR3 DNA reads TGTGCCAGCAGTTTAAACCGGGACAGGGGCACTGAAGCTTTCTTT. It is translated as CASSLNRDRGTEAFF.

The J gene is TRBJ2-7, the V gene TRBV5-1; 12 bases are a match to TRBD1. The CDR3 has 14 amino acids. The trim removed 4 bases at V and 6 bases at J, leaving 5 bases unmatched. Germline CDR1 reads SGHRS; CDR2 reads YFSETQ. The DNA of the CDR3 is TGCGCCAGCAGCACCGGGACAGGGGGCCTCGAGCAGTACTTC. Its translation is CASSTGTGGLEQYF.

The chain uses TRBV5-8 and TRBJ2-1; 8 nucleotides line up with TRBD1. The germline CDR1 and CDR2 sequences are SGHTS and YDEGEE. The CDR3 runs to 16 residues. Trimming cost V 2 bases and J 0 bases; bases outside gene matches: 4. The CDR3 is CASSFRQGSSYNEQFF. DNA of the CDR3: TGTGCCAGCAGCTTTAGACAGGGGAGCTCCTACAATGAGCAGTTCTTC.

This clone came up once. This chain uses TRBV5-8 with TRBJ1-3; D call uncertain. Germline V gene sequence: CDR1 SGHTS, CDR2 YDEGEE. Trimming left V 0 bases short and J 3 bases short, with 10 bases between. The CDR3 spans 15 residues. CDR3 sequence reads: CASSLGGILGNTIYF. The CDR3 coding sequence is TGTGCCAGCAGCTTGGGCGGGATCCTTGGAAACACCATATATTTT.

The J gene is TRBJ2-3, the V gene TRBV19, with a tentative D call TRBD2 (6 bases). The germline gives CDR1 LNHDA, CDR2 SQIVND (reference sequence). This CDR3 is built from 13 residues. Trimming shortened V by 5 bases and J by 6 bases, and 12 bases separated the two germline ends. In nucleotides, the CDR3 is TGTGCCAGTAGTCAACAGGCGGGGGATACGCAGTATTTT. Its translation is CASSQQAGDTQYF.

This rearrangement joins TRBV5-1 to TRBJ1-6; 7 positions agree with TRBD1. Per germline, CDR1 SGHRS and CDR2 YFSETQ. V shed 0 bases and J 7 bases; nucleotides not matched to a gene: 4. The CDR3 runs 15 residues. This CDR3 is CASSLGGTENSPLHF. The DNA of the CDR3 is TGCGCCAGCAGCTTGGGGGGGACAGAGAATTCACCCCTCCACTTT. Full variable domain (rest looked up from reference TRBV5-1 and TRBJ1-6): KAGVTQTPRYLIKTRGQQVTLSCSPISGHRSVSWYQQTPGQGLQFLFEYFSETQRNKGNFPGRFSGRQFSNSRSEMNVSTLELGDSALYLCASSLGGTENSPLHFGNGTRLTVT.

The chain links TRBV28 to TRBJ1-2, with D possibly matching TRBD1 (5 bases). From germline, CDR1 is MDHEN and CDR2 SYDVKM. CDR3 length equals 15 residues. The V end lost 4 bases, the J end lost 5 bases, and 17 bases lay between the germline ends. The CDR3 protein is CASSSPHRQPYGYTF. In DNA, the CDR3 is TGTGCCAGCAGTTCCCCCCACAGACAGCCGTATGGCTACACCTTC.

The V and J genes are TRBV6-5 and TRBJ1-1, with a weak D call TRBD1 (6 bases). Germline assignment: CDR1 MNHEY and CDR2 SVGAGI. The V and J ends lost 7 bases and 1 base respectively, with 16 bases between them. The CDR3 has 15 amino acids. CDR3 region: CASKWGPRENTEAFF. CDR3 coding DNA: TGTGCCAGCAAATGGGGGCCGAGGGAGAACACTGAAGCTTTCTTT.

In this sample, this clone turned up a few times. The chain is built from TRBV29-1 and TRBJ1-4; 9 positions match TRBD1. J was trimmed by 8 bases and V by 4 bases; bases with no gene match: 5. The CDR3 length is 13 residues. Looked up from germline, CDR1 is SQVTM and CDR2 is ANQGSEA. CDR3 sequence: CSVGDREEEKLFF. In nucleotides, the CDR3 is TGCAGCGTTGGGGACAGGGAGGAGGAAAAACTGTTTTTT.

The rearrangement links TRBV19 to TRBJ1-2; D unclear. This CDR3 has 13 residues. The germline V gene encodes CDR1 LNHDA and CDR2 SQIVND (reference sequence). The V gene lost 3 bases and the J gene lost 7 bases, with 12 bases spanning the gap. The CDR3 reads CASSIGQNIGYTF. As DNA, the CDR3 is TGTGCCAGTAGTATTGGGCAGAATATTGGCTACACCTTC.

The rearrangement links TRBV9 to TRBJ2-7; TRBD1 agrees at 10 bases. Trimming removed 3 bases from V and 6 bases from J; junction bases left unmatched: 9. The germline V gene encodes CDR1 SGDLS and CDR2 YYNGEE. The CDR3 extends over 15 amino acids. The CDR3 region has the DNA TGTGCCAGCAGCGATCTACCGGGACAGGGGCGCGAGCAGTACTTC. Its translation: CASSDLPGQGREQYF.

V usage is TRBV4-2 and J usage is TRBJ2-2, with D uncertain. The CDR3 consists of 15 residues. Germline V gene lookup returns CDR1 LGHNA and CDR2 YNFKEQ. Trimming cost V 2 bases and J 3 bases, with 10 bases left between them. This CDR3 is CASSQMTSDTGELFF. CDR3 nucleotide sequence: TGTGCCAGCAGCCAAATGACTTCCGACACCGGGGAGCTGTTTTTT.

This chain joins TRBV5-6 and TRBJ2-1; 8 nucleotides align to TRBD2. Germline lookup yields CDR1 SGHDT and CDR2 YYEEEE. V trimming: 7 bases; J trimming: 8 bases; junction bases outside the gene matches: 8. This CDR3 has 13 residues. Here the CDR3 reads CASARQRGYEQFF. The CDR3 coding sequence is TGTGCCAGCGCCCGGCAGCGGGGGTATGAGCAGTTCTTC.

The rearrangement joins TRBV7-3 to TRBJ1-1; a weak D match, TRBD1 (5 bases). Germline V gives CDR1 SGHTA, CDR2 FQGTGA. Deletions cut 5 bases from V and 2 bases from J, with 9 bases between. The CDR3 is 13 amino acids. As DNA, the CDR3 is TGTGCCAGCAGCGTACAGGTAAACACTGAAGCTTTCTTT. Residues: CASSVQVNTEAFF. Combining the CDR3 with reference TRBV7-3 and TRBJ1-1 gives the whole variable domain GAGVSQTPSNKVTEKGKYVELRCDPISGHTALYWYRQSLGQGPEFLIYFQGTGAADDSGLPNDRFFAVRPEGSVSTLKIQRTERGDSAVYLCASSVQVNTEAFFGQGTRLTVV.

This chain uses TRBV6-2 or TRBV6-3 with TRBJ2-1, with a possible D match to TRBD2 (5 bases). The germline V and J ends were trimmed by 1 base and 5 bases, with 9 bases remaining between them. This CDR3 has 14 residues. Germline loops: CDR1 MNHEY, CDR2 SVGEGT. CDR3 sequence (DNA): TGTGCCAGCAGTTACTTGCGGGTCAACAATGAGCAGTTCTTC. As protein: CASSYLRVNNEQFF.

The chain employs TRBV5-6 and TRBJ2-6; D unresolved. V was clipped by 6 bases and J by 0 bases, with 13 bases between them. The CDR3 loop spans 16 amino acids. Germline-derived CDR1 and CDR2 are SGHDT and YYEEEE. In DNA, the CDR3 is TGTGCCAGCACCTTCCCCCGCGACTCTGGGGCCAACGTCCTGACTTTC. Protein sequence: CASTFPRDSGANVLTF.

The chain uses TRBV10-3 and TRBJ2-5; D not certain. The CDR3 totals 13 residues. Trimming removed 4 bases at V and 5 bases at J, with 11 bases between. The germline V gene has CDR1 ENHRY and CDR2 SYGVKD. CDR3 in DNA: TGTGCCATCAGTGCAGGCAGGTGGGAGACCCAGTACTTC. Translation: CAISAGRWETQYF.

V and J are TRBV5-4 and TRBJ2-2; a possible D gene is TRBD1 (8 bases). CDR3 length: 16 amino acids. V lost 4 bases and J lost 4, with 17 bases in between. Germline V gene sequence: CDR1 SGHNT, CDR2 YYREEE (reference sequence). CDR3 sequence: CASSPGQGGGTGELFF. In nucleotides, the CDR3 is TGTGCCAGCAGCCCAGGACAGGGCGGGGGCACCGGGGAGCTGTTTTTT.

The chain employs TRBV7-9 and TRBJ1-1, with D maybe TRBD1 (5 bases). CDR1 is SEHNR and CDR2 is FQNEAQ in the germline V gene (reference sequence). The CDR3 sequence is 14 residues long. V was trimmed by 7 bases and J by 5 bases, leaving 17 bases between them. CDR3 amino acids: CASNNLLGGTEAFF. CDR3 nucleotides: TGTGCCAGCAACAATCTTCTGGGGGGGACTGAAGCTTTCTTT.

This rearrangement joins TRBV2 to TRBJ1-2; D unresolved. The V and J ends lost 3 bases and 0 bases respectively, with 11 bases between them. The CDR3 contains 15 residues. In germline, CDR1 is SNHLY, CDR2 FYNNEI. This CDR3 is CASSDTLATNYGYTF. The CDR3 nucleotides are TGTGCCAGCAGTGATACGTTAGCGACTAACTATGGCTACACCTTC.

The chain carries TRBV6-5 and TRBJ1-1, with 11 bases that match TRBD1. Germline CDR1 is MNHEY and CDR2 is SVGAGI. J gave up 7 bases and V 5 bases, and 9 bases lay outside the gene matches. The CDR3 consists of 15 residues. This CDR3 reads CASSTPGQGVDEAFF. CDR3 in DNA: TGTGCCAGCAGTACCCCGGGACAGGGGGTGGATGAAGCTTTCTTT.

The chain combines TRBV7-9 with TRBJ1-3; no firm D call. Germline CDR1 is SEHNR and CDR2 is FQNEAQ (reference sequence). Trimming removed 3 bases from V and 0 bases from J, with 9 bases in between. The CDR3 is 15 amino acids. The chain's CDR3 is CASSFVRGSGNTIYF. DNA for the CDR3: TGTGCCAGCAGCTTCGTGCGCGGCTCTGGAAACACCATATATTTT.

This sequence joins TRBV29-1 and TRBJ1-1, with TRBD1 matching over 7 bases. The CDR3 extends over 15 amino acids. V lost 7 bases and J lost 0; bases outside the gene matches: 11. Germline CDR1 reads SQVTM; CDR2 reads ANQGSEA. CDR3 sequence (DNA): TGCAGCGGTATGATGGGACAGTCAATGAACACTGAAGCTTTCTTT. Translation gives CSGMMGQSMNTEAFF. Full variable domain (outside the CDR3, taken from reference TRBV29-1 and TRBJ1-1): SAVISQKPSRDICQRGTSLTIQCQVDSQVTMMFWYRQQPGQSLTLIATANQGSEATYESGFVIDKFPISRPNLTFSTLTVSNMSPEDSSIYLCSGMMGQSMNTEAFFGQGTRLTVV.

This chain connects TRBV5-6 to TRBJ2-7, with TRBD1 matching over 9 bases. The CDR3 has 16 residues. The V segment lost 2 bases and the J segment 0 bases; nucleotides outside the gene matches: 6. CDR1 is SGHDT, CDR2 YYEEEE, per germline. This CDR3 reads CASSLLGQGLSYEQYF. The CDR3 DNA reads as TGTGCCAGCAGCTTATTGGGACAGGGCCTCTCCTACGAGCAGTACTTC.